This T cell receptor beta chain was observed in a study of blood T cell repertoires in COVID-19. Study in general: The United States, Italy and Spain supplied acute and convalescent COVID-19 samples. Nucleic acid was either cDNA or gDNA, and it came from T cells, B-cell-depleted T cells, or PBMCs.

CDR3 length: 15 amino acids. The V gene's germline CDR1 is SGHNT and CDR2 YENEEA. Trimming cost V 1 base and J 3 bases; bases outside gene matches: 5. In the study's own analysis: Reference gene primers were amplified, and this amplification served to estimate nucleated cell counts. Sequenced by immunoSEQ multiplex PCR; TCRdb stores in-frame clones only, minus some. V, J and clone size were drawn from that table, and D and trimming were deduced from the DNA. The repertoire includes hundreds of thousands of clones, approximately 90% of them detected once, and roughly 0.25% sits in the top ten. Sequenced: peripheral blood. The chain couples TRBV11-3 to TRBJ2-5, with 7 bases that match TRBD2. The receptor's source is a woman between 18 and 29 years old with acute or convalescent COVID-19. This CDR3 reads CASSLGPGREETQYF. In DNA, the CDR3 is TGTGCCAGCAGCTTAGGGCCAGGGAGGGAAGAGACCCAGTACTTC.